This T cell receptor beta chain was identified in a study of tumor-infiltrating lymphocytes in primary liver carcinoma. Study at large: The tumors ranged from about 4 to 10 cm across and fell within stage T1-T3 N0M0. Tissue type made little difference to sample yields of roughly 3.5 to 7.13 million productive TCRbeta reads.

With a constant-region primer, TCR beta cDNA was made from approximately 500 ng of total RNA. Modified slightly, ARM-PCR produced TCR beta libraries over three nested multiplex PCR rounds. PCR rounds one and two used TRBV1-TRBV30 forward primers with a C-beta reverse primer for 10 cycles each. MiXCR was run by TCRdb on the multiplex PCR reads, yielding one entry per CDR3 protein. In the table there are around 120,000 distinct CDR3 sequences, 55% to 75% of which are singletons. Co-extracting RNA and DNA was done with about 20-34 mg of unsorted bulk tissue as input. Each of the tumor samples contained in excess of 80% viable tumor cells. This clonotype was picked up many times. Its antigen remains unidentified. This may be a read error: a much more frequent sequence differs by one nucleotide. The limits of the CDR3 on the DNA are not certain, so only TCRdb's listed CDR3 is given. Including both end residues, the CDR3 is 15 amino acids long. CDR1 is SGHAT, CDR2 FQDESV, per germline (reference sequence).

Study findings and constraints: A small share of top clones, only about 7-24%, was found in all five tumor regions.

Sequencing used liver tumor tissue from sampling region 1. Subset described: tumor region T1, superior pole. The receptor was derived from a woman between 55 and 75 years old with primary liver carcinoma and hepatitis B virus infection. This chain links TRBV11-1 with TRBJ1-1; the D segment call TRBD1 is taken from the table without a DNA check. CDR3 sequence: CASSFGGGAWTEALF.